This T cell receptor (beta chain) appears in the sequencing data of a study of a mutant IDH1 vaccine in newly diagnosed glioma. Turning to the study itself: The study started vaccination 4-6 weeks after radiotherapy alone, or with temozolomide cycles. Receipt of radiotherapy, temozolomide, or both preceded the study, and most received both. Visits designated V12 and V13 were conducted at weeks 35 and 47, respectively.

Turning to this clone: Its target is not known.

The method was immunoSEQ multiplex PCR; TCRdb's version includes in-frame clones alone and lacks a portion of them. The repertoire consists of about 65,000 clones, with roughly 81% occurring once and the leading ten covering 5% to 7%. The time point was: week 35, safety follow-up. A single vaccine dose contained 300 ug of mutant IDH1 20-mer peptide, and topical imiquimod was used with it. Losses at the gene ends were 6 bases for V and 7 bases for J; bases not matched to a gene: 10. Germline V lookup: CDR1 MNHEY, CDR2 SMNVEV (reference sequence). This CDR3 region has 15 residues. The clonotype comes from a man aged 35 to 55 with glioma. The gene calls are TRBV27 and TRBJ2-1, with TRBD2 identical over 9 bases. The sample here was PBMCs, taken from a glioma patient whose treatment included an IDH1 peptide vaccine. As DNA, the CDR3 is TGTGCCAGCAGATTAGCGGGGGTTCCAAGGAATGAGCAGTTCTTC. Protein sequence: CASRLAGVPRNEQFF.